The 5 T cell receptor beta chains presented below share a single source sample, sequenced in a study of Ad26.COV2.S vaccination and SARS-CoV-2 variants. Specified treatment: about 20 received Ad26.COV2.S at low or high dose, single or two shots; 5 received placebo; per-sample allocation not given. Collection of samples fell on day 63 after the first vaccine or placebo injection. The method was immunoSEQ multiplex PCR; TCRdb's version includes in-frame clones alone and lacks a portion of them. The sample has hundreds of thousands of clones; roughly 90% are singletons. The starting material was peripheral blood, obtained in a trial of Ad26.COV2.S vaccine versus placebo. The receptors originated from a person aged 18-60 years who received the Ad26.COV2.S COVID-19 vaccine or a placebo.

This chain joins TRBV27 and TRBJ2-1; 12 bases fit TRBD2. Germline V gene sequence: CDR1 MNHEY, CDR2 SMNVEV (reference sequence). The CDR3 runs to 20 residues. V trimming: 1 base; J trimming: 1 base; junction bases outside the gene matches: 11. CDR3 amino acids: CASSLLGLAGLMVSYNEQFF. The CDR3 DNA is TGTGCCAGCAGTTTATTAGGACTAGCGGGGTTGATGGTGTCCTACAATGAGCAGTTCTTC.

This chain links TRBV5-3 with TRBJ1-5; TRBD1 agrees at 7 bases. TRBV5-3 is identified as an open reading frame with a role that is uncertain. The CDR3 contains 18 residues. Germline trimming cut 2 bases from V and 0 bases from J; bases unmatched to any gene: 11. The CDR3 sequence is CARSFTQGGLYSNQPQHF. In DNA form, the CDR3 reads TGTGCCAGAAGCTTCACCCAGGGGGGTCTTTATAGCAATCAGCCCCAGCATTTT.

This clone has a handful of counts. This rearrangement joins TRBV9 to TRBJ2-7, with TRBD2 matching 12 bases. The CDR3 contains 14 residues. Germline CDR1 is SGDLS and CDR2 is YYNGEE. Trimming at V came to 3 bases and at J to 6 bases, leaving 4 bases not matched to a gene. The chain's CDR3 is CASSGLAGVGEQYF. CDR3 nucleotide sequence: TGTGCCAGCAGCGGACTAGCGGGAGTCGGCGAGCAGTACTTC.

This clone was counted between two and nine times. V gene TRBV19 combines with J gene TRBJ1-5, with a weak D call TRBD1 (6 bases). In germline, CDR1 is LNHDA, CDR2 SQIVND (reference sequence). Deletions cut 1 base from V and 4 bases from J, with 17 bases between. The CDR3 covers 17 residues. As DNA, the CDR3 is TGTGCCAGTAGTATAGCTCAGGGGCGACGAACAAATCAGCCCCAGCATTTT. Residues: CASSIAQGRRTNQPQHF. The full variable domain, rest sourced from reference TRBV19 and TRBJ1-5, is DGGITQSPKYLFRKEGQNVTLSCEQNLNHDAMYWYRQDPGQGLRLIYYSQIVNDFQKGDIAEGYSVSREKKESFPLTVTSAQKNPTAFYLCASSIAQGRRTNQPQHFGDGTRLSIL.

The chain employs TRBV7-8 and TRBJ2-1; 7 bases fit TRBD2. This CDR3 has 16 residues. Germline trimming cut 2 bases from V and 7 bases from J; bases unmatched to any gene: 11. Germline V gene sequence: CDR1 SGHVS, CDR2 FQNEAQ. CDR3 in amino acids: CASSLIGGSPGNEQFF. The DNA of the CDR3 is TGTGCCAGCAGCTTAATAGGCGGGAGCCCCGGGAATGAGCAGTTCTTC.